Sequencing of this TCR beta chain was carried out in a study of blood T cell repertoires in COVID-19. Across the study: From T cells, B-cell-depleted T cells, or PBMCs came the material, which was cDNA or gDNA.

In the source study's methods: Amplification of reference gene primers was used by the study to estimate nucleated cell counts. The data were produced by immunoSEQ multiplex PCR, yet TCRdb's version contains in-frame clones alone and is incomplete. Clone size and the V and J calls come from that table; the DNA yielded D and trimming. Of about 110,000 clones listed, over 75% are singletons. CDR3 length equals 17 residues. This TCR derives from a woman aged 45-59 years with acute or convalescent COVID-19. Sequencing was carried out using peripheral blood. The chain carries TRBV21-1 and TRBJ2-3; TRBD1 is the table's D call, not checked against the DNA. TRBV21-1 is a known pseudogene. The CDR3 region is CASSKRCATAPTDTQYF. The CDR3 DNA follows: TGTGCCAGCAGCAAAAGGTGCGCGACAGCGCCCACAGATACGCAGTATTTT.